The T cell receptor beta chain under discussion was sequenced for a study of blood T cells in healthy people across ages. This clonotype turned up a few times. Trimming took 3 bases from V and 9 from J, leaving 19 bases between them. CDR1 and CDR2 from the germline V gene are SGHTA and FQGNSA. CDR3 length equals 15 residues. Combining a sample-barcoded 5' primer with a J-beta primer mix, a second PCR ran for roughly 7 to 12 cycles. A tag from a template-switch adaptor with 12 random nucleotides marked each cDNA molecule. Each CDR3 protein gets one entry after TCRdb re-called the 5' RACE reads with MiXCR. The repertoire holds about 1.6 million distinct CDR3 sequences, with roughly 32% as singletons.

The sequenced sample consisted of blood. The rearrangement uses TRBV7-2 and TRBJ2-3, with D tentatively TRBD1 or TRBD2 (5 bases each). This receptor was taken from a woman aged 25 to 39 in good health. The CDR3 reads CASSLTGLGRGTQYF. The CDR3 region has the DNA TGTGCCAGCAGCTTGACGGGGCTTGGACGGGGCACGCAGTATTTT. Full variable domain (missing parts from reference TRBV7-2 and TRBJ2-3): GAGVSQSPSNKVTEKGKDVELRCDPISGHTALYWYRQSLGQGLEFLIYFQGNSAPDKSGLPSDRFSAERTGGSVSTLTIQRTQQEDSAVYLCASSLTGLGRGTQYFGPGTRLTVL.